This TCR beta chain is drawn from a study of cytomegalovirus exposure and HLA in healthy donors. In nominal health when sampled, donors likely had unrecorded immune exposures nonetheless. PCR amplification relied on 60 Vbeta primers (plus 13 Jbeta primers). Sequenced by immunoSEQ multiplex PCR; TCRdb stores in-frame clones only, minus some. The profile shows 150,000 to 200,000 clones, approximately 84% of them singletons. Germline CDR1 MGHDK, CDR2 SYGVNS. The CDR3 has 11 residues. V was cut by 8 bases and J by 7 bases, with 9 bases left in between. The sample was PBMCs. This clonotype was sampled from a man younger than 35 in good health and CMV-seronegative. The chain carries TRBV25-1 and TRBJ2-4; D uncertain. CDR3 DNA: TGTGCCAGCCGGAGTTTGAACATTCAGTACTTC. Its protein is CASRSLNIQYF. Supplemented by reference TRBV25-1 and TRBJ2-4, the full variable domain reads EADIYQTPRYLVIGTGKKITLECSQTMGHDKMYWYQQDPGMELHLIHYSYGVNSTEKGDLSSESTVSRIRTEHFPLTLESARPSHTSQYLCASRSLNIQYFGAGTRLSVL.